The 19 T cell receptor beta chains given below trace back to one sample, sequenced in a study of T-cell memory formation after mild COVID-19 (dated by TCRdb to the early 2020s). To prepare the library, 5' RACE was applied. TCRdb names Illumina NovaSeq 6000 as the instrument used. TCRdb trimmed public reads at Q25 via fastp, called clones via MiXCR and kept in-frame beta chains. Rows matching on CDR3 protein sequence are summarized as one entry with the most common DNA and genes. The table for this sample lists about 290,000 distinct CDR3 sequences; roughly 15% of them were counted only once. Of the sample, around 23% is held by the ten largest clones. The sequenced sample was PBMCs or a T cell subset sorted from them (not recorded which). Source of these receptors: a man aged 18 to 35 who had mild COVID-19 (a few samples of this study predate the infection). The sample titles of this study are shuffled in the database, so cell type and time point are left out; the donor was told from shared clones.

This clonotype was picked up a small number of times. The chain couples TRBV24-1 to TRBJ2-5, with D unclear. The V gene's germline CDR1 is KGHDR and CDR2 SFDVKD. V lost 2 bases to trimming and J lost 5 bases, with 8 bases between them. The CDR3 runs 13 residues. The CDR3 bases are TGTGCCACCAGTGATTGGAAGATGGAGACCCAGTACTTC. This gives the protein CATSDWKMETQYF.

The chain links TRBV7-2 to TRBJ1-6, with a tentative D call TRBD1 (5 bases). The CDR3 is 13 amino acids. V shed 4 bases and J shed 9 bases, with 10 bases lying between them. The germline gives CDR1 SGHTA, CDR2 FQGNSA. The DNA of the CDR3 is TGTGCCAGCAGCTCAGTGAGGGGTTCACCCCTCCACTTT. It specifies CASSSVRGSPLHF.

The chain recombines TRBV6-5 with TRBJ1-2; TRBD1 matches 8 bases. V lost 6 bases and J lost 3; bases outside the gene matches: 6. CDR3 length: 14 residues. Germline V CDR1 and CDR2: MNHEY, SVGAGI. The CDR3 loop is CASRETGDYYGYTF. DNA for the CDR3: TGTGCCAGCAGGGAGACAGGGGACTACTATGGCTACACCTTC.

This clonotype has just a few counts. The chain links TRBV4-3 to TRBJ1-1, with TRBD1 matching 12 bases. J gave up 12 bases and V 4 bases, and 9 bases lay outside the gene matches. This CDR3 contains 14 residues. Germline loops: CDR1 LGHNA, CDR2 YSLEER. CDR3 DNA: TGCGCCAGCAGCCTCTCCGGGACAGGGGGCTCAACTTTCTTT. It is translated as CASSLSGTGGSTFF.

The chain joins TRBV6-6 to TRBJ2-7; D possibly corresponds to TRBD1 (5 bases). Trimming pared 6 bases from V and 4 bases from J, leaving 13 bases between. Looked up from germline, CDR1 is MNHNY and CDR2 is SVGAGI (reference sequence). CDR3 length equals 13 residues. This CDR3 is CASRGRQSYEQYV. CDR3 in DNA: TGTGCCAGCAGGGGAAGACAGTCGTACGAGCAGTACGTC.

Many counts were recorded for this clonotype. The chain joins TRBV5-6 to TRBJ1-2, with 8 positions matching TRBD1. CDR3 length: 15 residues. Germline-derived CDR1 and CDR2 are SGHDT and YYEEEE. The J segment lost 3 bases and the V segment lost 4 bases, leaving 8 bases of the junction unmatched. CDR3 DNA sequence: TGTGCCAGCAGCACCGCCGGACAGGGCTACTATGGCTACACCTTC. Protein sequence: CASSTAGQGYYGYTF.

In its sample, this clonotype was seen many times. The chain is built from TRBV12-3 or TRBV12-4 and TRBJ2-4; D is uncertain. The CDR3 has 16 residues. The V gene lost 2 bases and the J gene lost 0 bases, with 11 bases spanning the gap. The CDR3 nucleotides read TGTGCCAGCAGTTTAAGTGGCAATCCAGCCAAAAACATTCAGTACTTC. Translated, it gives CASSLSGNPAKNIQYF.

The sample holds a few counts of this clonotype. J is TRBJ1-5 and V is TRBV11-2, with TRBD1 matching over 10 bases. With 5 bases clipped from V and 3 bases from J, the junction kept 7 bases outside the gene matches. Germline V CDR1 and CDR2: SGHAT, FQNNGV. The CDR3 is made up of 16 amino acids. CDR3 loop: CASSRGTGVYNQPQHF. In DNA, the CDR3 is TGTGCCAGCAGCAGGGGGACAGGGGTCTACAATCAGCCCCAGCATTTT.

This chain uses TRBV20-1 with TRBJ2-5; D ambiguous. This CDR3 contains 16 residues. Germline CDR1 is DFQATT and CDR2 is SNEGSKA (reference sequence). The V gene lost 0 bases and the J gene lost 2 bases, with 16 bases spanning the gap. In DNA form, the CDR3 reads TGCAGTGCTAGAGATCCGGCGGCTGACTTTCAAGAGACCCAGTACTTC. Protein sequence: CSARDPAADFQETQYF.

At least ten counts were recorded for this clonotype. The CDR3 reads CASSLDFRGAKNIQYF. CDR3 nucleotides: TGTGCCAGCAGCTTAGACTTCAGGGGGGCCAAAAACATTCAGTACTTC. The rearrangement uses TRBV7-9 and TRBJ2-4, with 7 bases aligning to TRBD1. The CDR3 is 16 residues long. Germline CDR1 reads SEHNR; CDR2 reads FQNEAQ (reference sequence). V lost 1 base, J lost 1 base, and 4 bases stayed unmatched.

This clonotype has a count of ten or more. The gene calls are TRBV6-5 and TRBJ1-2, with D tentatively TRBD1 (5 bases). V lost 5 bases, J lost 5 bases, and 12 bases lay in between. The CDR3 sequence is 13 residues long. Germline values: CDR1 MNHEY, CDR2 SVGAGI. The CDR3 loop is CASSPGGRYGYTF. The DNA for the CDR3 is TGTGCCAGCAGTCCCGGGGGGAGATATGGCTACACCTTC.

The CDR3 region is CASSSLGRGSTQYF. The CDR3 DNA reads as TGTGCCAGCAGCTCCTTGGGGCGGGGGTCTACGCAGTATTTT. The rearrangement links TRBV11-2 to TRBJ2-3, with 7 bases identical to TRBD2. From germline, CDR1 is SGHAT and CDR2 FQNNGV. The CDR3 consists of 14 residues. The V and J ends lost 4 bases and 8 bases, in that order; junction bases with no gene match: 9. Looking up the rest from reference TRBV11-2 and TRBJ2-3 gives the full variable domain: EAGVAQSPRYKIIEKRQSVAFWCNPISGHATLYWYQQILGQGPKLLIQFQNNGVVDDSQLPKDRFSAERLKGVDSTLKIQPAKLEDSAVYLCASSSLGRGSTQYFGPGTRLTVL.

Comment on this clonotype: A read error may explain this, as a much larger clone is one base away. The CDR3 region is CASSLQGDSYDEQFF. As DNA, the CDR3 is TGCGCCAGCAGCTTACAGGGGGACTCCTACGATGAGCAGTTCTTC. This chain connects TRBV5-1 to TRBJ2-1, with 8 bases fitting TRBD1. Germline V CDR1 and CDR2: SGHRS, YFSETQ. The CDR3 has 15 amino acids. Looking up the rest from reference TRBV5-1 and TRBJ2-1 gives the full variable domain: KAGVTQTPRYLIKTRGQQVTLSCSPISGHRSVSWYQQTPGQGLQFLFEYFSETQRNKGNFPGRFSGRQFSNSRSEMNVSTLELGDSALYLCASSLQGDSYDEQFFGPGTRLTVL.

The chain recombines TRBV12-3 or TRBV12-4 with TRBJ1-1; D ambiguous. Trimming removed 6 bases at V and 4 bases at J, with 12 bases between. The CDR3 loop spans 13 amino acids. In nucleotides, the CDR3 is TGTGCCAGCAGCCCGGATTGGGGCACTGAAGCTTTCTTT. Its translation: CASSPDWGTEAFF.

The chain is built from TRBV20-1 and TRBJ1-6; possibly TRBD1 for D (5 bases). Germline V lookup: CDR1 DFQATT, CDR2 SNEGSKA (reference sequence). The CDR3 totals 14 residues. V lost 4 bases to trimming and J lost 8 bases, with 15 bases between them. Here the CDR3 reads CSATGSGGDSPLHF. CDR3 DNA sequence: TGCAGTGCTACCGGAAGTGGGGGGGATTCACCCCTCCACTTT.

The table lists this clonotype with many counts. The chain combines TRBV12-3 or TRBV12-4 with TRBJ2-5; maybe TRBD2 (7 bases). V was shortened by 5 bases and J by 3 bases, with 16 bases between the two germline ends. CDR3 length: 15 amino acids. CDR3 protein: CASSPLAGAEETQYF. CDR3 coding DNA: TGTGCCAGCAGTCCCCTCGCGGGGGCCGAAGAGACCCAGTACTTC.

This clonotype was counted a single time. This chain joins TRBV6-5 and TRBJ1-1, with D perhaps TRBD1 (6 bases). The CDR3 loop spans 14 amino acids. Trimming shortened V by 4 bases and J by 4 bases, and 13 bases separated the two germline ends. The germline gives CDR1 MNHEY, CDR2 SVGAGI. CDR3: CASSSTGFVTEAFF. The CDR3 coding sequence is TGTGCCAGCAGTTCGACAGGATTCGTCACTGAAGCTTTCTTT.

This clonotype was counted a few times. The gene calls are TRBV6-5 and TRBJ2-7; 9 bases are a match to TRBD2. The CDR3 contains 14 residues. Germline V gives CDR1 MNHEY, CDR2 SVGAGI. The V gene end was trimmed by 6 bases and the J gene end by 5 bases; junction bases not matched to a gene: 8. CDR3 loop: CASRSAGGVDEQYV. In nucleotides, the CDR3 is TGTGCCAGCAGGTCAGCGGGGGGCGTCGACGAGCAGTACGTC.

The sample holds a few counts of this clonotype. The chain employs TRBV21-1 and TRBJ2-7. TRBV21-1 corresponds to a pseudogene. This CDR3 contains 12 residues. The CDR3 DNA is TGTGCCAGCCCTAATGGGGTCTACGAGCAGTACGTC. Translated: CASPNGVYEQYV.